These 23 T cell receptor beta chains share one sample of origin, sequenced in a study of radiation and T cells in renal cell carcinoma (dated by TCRdb to the early 2020s). Libraries were made using the immunoSEQ multiplex PCR assay. TCRdb provides this immuneACCESS table in a form limited to in-frame rearrangements. Some clones are lacking; in checked studies, under half of them reflect an unresolved V gene, and why the rest are absent is not known. The sample yields about 78,000 clones; roughly nine tenths were counted once. 5% to 7.5% of the sample belongs to the ten largest clones. The time point tag for this specimen amounts to: blood 4 weeks post-SBRT, at nephrectomy. The sample's treatment or condition label, decoded: 15 Gy SBRT to primary tumor, nephrectomy 4 weeks later. This specimen consisted of blood, obtained from a patient whose treatment included radiotherapy and nephrectomy. These receptors were taken from a woman in her 70s with renal cell carcinoma.

This clone was seen more than once but under ten times. V is TRBV5-1 and J is TRBJ2-7; perhaps TRBD1 as D (5 bases). The V end lost 4 bases, the J end lost 3 bases, and 23 bases lay between the germline ends. CDR1 SGHRS and CDR2 YFSETQ come from the germline V gene. The CDR3 is 17 residues long. The CDR3 loop reads CASSGSGSRTKNYEQYF. The CDR3 bases are TGCGCCAGCAGCGGATCTGGGTCGAGGACAAAGAACTACGAGCAGTACTTC. The complete variable domain, with remaining parts taken from reference TRBV5-1 and TRBJ2-7, reads KAGVTQTPRYLIKTRGQQVTLSCSPISGHRSVSWYQQTPGQGLQFLFEYFSETQRNKGNFPGRFSGRQFSNSRSEMNVSTLELGDSALYLCASSGSGSRTKNYEQYFGPGTRLTVT.

The chain recombines TRBV5-1 with TRBJ2-7, with D possibly being TRBD1 or TRBD2 (6 bases each). V was trimmed by 4 bases and J by 4 bases, leaving 30 bases between them. The CDR3 spans 19 residues. Germline values: CDR1 SGHRS, CDR2 YFSETQ. In DNA, the CDR3 is TGCGCCAGCAGCCGAGATTCCTGGGGGCGGGACACTATTATTTACGAGCAGTACTTC. It specifies CASSRDSWGRDTIIYEQYF. Combining the CDR3 with reference TRBV5-1 and TRBJ2-7 gives the whole variable domain KAGVTQTPRYLIKTRGQQVTLSCSPISGHRSVSWYQQTPGQGLQFLFEYFSETQRNKGNFPGRFSGRQFSNSRSEMNVSTLELGDSALYLCASSRDSWGRDTIIYEQYFGPGTRLTVT.

This chain connects TRBV4-1 to TRBJ1-2; no clear D gene. CDR3 size: 13 residues. Germline V CDR1 and CDR2: MGHRA, YSYEKL. Deletions cut 0 bases from V and 4 bases from J, with 6 bases between. CDR3 residues: CASSQEESYGYTF. The DNA for the CDR3 is TGCGCCAGCAGCCAAGAGGAGAGCTATGGCTACACCTTC.

The chain links TRBV2 to TRBJ1-2; TRBD1 agrees at 7 bases. CDR3 length: 12 residues. With 6 bases clipped from V and 8 bases from J, the junction kept 6 bases outside the gene matches. CDR1 is SNHLY and CDR2 is FYNNEI in the germline V gene. This chain's CDR3 is CASSRQGGGYTF. The CDR3 DNA reads as TGTGCCAGCAGCAGACAGGGTGGCGGCTACACCTTC.

This chain links TRBV7-2 with TRBJ1-2; D possibly corresponds to TRBD1 (6 bases). Per the germline V gene, CDR1 is SGHTA and CDR2 is FQGNSA. Trimming left V 7 bases short and J 1 base short, with 19 bases between. The CDR3 is 16 residues long. CDR3 region: CASNSVGGDVNYGYTF. The CDR3 DNA is TGTGCCAGCAACTCGGTAGGGGGGGATGTTAACTATGGCTACACCTTC.

This clone occurred once. The genes are TRBV11-1 and TRBJ2-7; D gene uncertain. This CDR3 has 13 residues. Germline V gene sequence: CDR1 SGHAT, CDR2 FQDESV (reference sequence). Between the trimmed V and J ends, which lost 1 base and 3 bases, there was a span of 7 bases. The DNA for the CDR3 is TGTGCCAGCAGCTTAGGGGCAGACTACGAGCAGTACTTC. Protein: CASSLGADYEQYF.

V is TRBV5-5 and J is TRBJ1-2; TRBD1 matches at 8 bases. With V trimmed by 4 bases and J by 4 bases, 6 bases remained unmatched. Germline V gene data show CDR1 as SGHKS and CDR2 as YYEKEE (reference sequence). CDR3 size: 14 residues. The CDR3 DNA reads as TGTGCCAGCAGCGGTACAGGGGGAGGCTATGGCTACACCTTC. Its protein is CASSGTGGGYGYTF.

The table lists this clone with a count of one. The chain uses TRBV10-3 and TRBJ2-3, with unresolved D. The germline V gene encodes CDR1 ENHRY and CDR2 SYGVKD. V was trimmed by 8 bases and J by 0 bases, leaving 9 bases between them. The CDR3 contains 13 residues. The CDR3 spells CAIGVTSTDTQYF. Here the CDR3 DNA reads TGTGCCATCGGAGTAACTAGCACAGATACGCAGTATTTT.

V gene TRBV7-2 combines with J gene TRBJ2-5; D gene uncertain. CDR3 length: 13 residues. Trimming pared 5 bases from V and 4 bases from J, leaving 11 bases between. CDR1 SGHTA and CDR2 FQGNSA come from the germline V gene. The CDR3 loop reads CASSLLWGETQYF. The CDR3 DNA follows: TGTGCCAGCAGCCTGCTATGGGGAGAGACCCAGTACTTC. Drawing the rest from reference TRBV7-2 and TRBJ2-5, the complete variable domain is GAGVSQSPSNKVTEKGKDVELRCDPISGHTALYWYRQSLGQGLEFLIYFQGNSAPDKSGLPSDRFSAERTGGSVSTLTIQRTQQEDSAVYLCASSLLWGETQYFGPGTRLLVL.

J is TRBJ2-3 and V is TRBV2; 11 bases match TRBD2. The germline V gene has CDR1 SNHLY and CDR2 FYNNEI. Trimming at V came to 6 bases and at J to 4 bases, leaving 6 bases not matched to a gene. The CDR3 length is 15 residues. CDR3 sequence (DNA): TGTGCCAGCAGCGTAGCGGGGGGGCATGCAGATACGCAGTATTTT. Amino acids: CASSVAGGHADTQYF.

V is TRBV11-3 and J is TRBJ1-5, with a possible D match to TRBD1 (5 bases). Germline CDR1 is SGHNT and CDR2 is YENEEA. The CDR3 contains 13 residues. Trimming took 5 bases from V and 6 from J, leaving 11 bases between them. The CDR3 sequence: CASSLNGGQPQHF. CDR3 in DNA: TGTGCCAGCAGCCTTAACGGGGGTCAGCCCCAGCATTTT. Variable domain in full (rest from reference TRBV11-3 and TRBJ1-5): EAGVVQSPRYKIIEKKQPVAFWCNPISGHNTLYWYLQNLGQGPELLIRYENEEAVDDSQLPKDRFSAERLKGVDSTLKIQPAELGDSAVYLCASSLNGGQPQHFGDGTRLSIL.

This clone was observed a handful of times. The chain is built from TRBV19 and TRBJ1-2, with 7 bases lining up with TRBD1. J was trimmed by 3 bases and V by 6 bases; bases with no gene match: 4. Germline V lookup: CDR1 LNHDA, CDR2 SQIVND (reference sequence). The CDR3 is 13 residues long. CDR3 sequence (DNA): TGTGCCAGTAGGGGGGACAGAGACTATGGCTACACCTTC. Translation gives CASRGDRDYGYTF.

The gene calls are TRBV28 and TRBJ1-1, with D possibly being TRBD1 (5 bases). Germline V CDR1 and CDR2: MDHEN, SYDVKM. Deletions cut 2 bases from V and 0 bases from J, with 13 bases between. The CDR3 consists of 16 residues. CDR3 DNA: TGTGCCAGCAGTTTAGAGAGGGGAGTTATGAACACTGAAGCTTTCTTT. Protein: CASSLERGVMNTEAFF.

This clone was observed a single time. The CDR3 loop is CASSYVGLGEQFF. In DNA form, the CDR3 reads TGTGCCAGCAGTTACGTGGGCTTAGGTGAGCAGTTCTTC. The genes are TRBV6-5 and TRBJ2-1, with D uncertain. V lost 2 bases, J lost 9 bases, and 11 bases lay in between. This CDR3 is built from 13 residues. Germline V gives CDR1 MNHEY, CDR2 SVGAGI.

The chain links TRBV10-2 to TRBJ1-6; no reliable D call. Trimming cost V 4 bases and J 5 bases, with 9 bases left between them. The CDR3 has 14 residues. Germline V CDR1 and CDR2: WSHSY, SAAADI. For the CDR3, the DNA is TGCGCCAGCAGTGCCGAATCTAATAATTCACCCCTCCACTTT. Its protein product is CASSAESNNSPLHF.

The chain has TRBV28 and TRBJ1-6, with D possibly being TRBD1 (6 bases). The CDR3 is 13 residues long. V dropped 11 bases and J dropped 6 bases, with 14 bases sitting between them. Looked up from germline, CDR1 is MDHEN and CDR2 is SYDVKM. CDR3 residues: CAGQTGGNSPLHF. The CDR3 DNA sequence: TGTGCCGGACAGACAGGAGGTAATTCACCCCTCCACTTT.

This chain links TRBV7-2 with TRBJ1-1; D is unresolved. CDR3 length: 16 amino acids. Germline-derived CDR1 and CDR2 are SGHTA and FQGNSA. V gave up 2 bases and J gave up 2 bases, with 15 bases separating them. The CDR3 spells CASSLTGTLRNTEAFF. The CDR3 DNA follows: TGTGCCAGCAGCTTAACGGGAACTCTAAGAAACACTGAAGCTTTCTTT. Full variable domain (remainder filled in from reference TRBV7-2 and TRBJ1-1): GAGVSQSPSNKVTEKGKDVELRCDPISGHTALYWYRQSLGQGLEFLIYFQGNSAPDKSGLPSDRFSAERTGGSVSTLTIQRTQQEDSAVYLCASSLTGTLRNTEAFFGQGTRLTVV.

The V gene is TRBV6-1, the J gene TRBJ2-5; D remains unclear. CDR1 is MNHNS, CDR2 SASEGT, per germline. Trimming pared 8 bases from V and 1 base from J, leaving 8 bases between. The CDR3 has 12 residues. The CDR3 reads CASPDLQETQYF. DNA of the CDR3: TGTGCCAGCCCCGATCTCCAAGAGACCCAGTACTTC.

This clone was recorded a few times. J is TRBJ1-1 and V is TRBV27; 10 nucleotides agree with TRBD1. Germline CDR1 is MNHEY and CDR2 is SMNVEV (reference sequence). The V gene end was trimmed by 6 bases and the J gene end by 2 bases; junction bases not matched to a gene: 3. The CDR3 loop spans 14 amino acids. DNA of the CDR3: TGTGCCAGCAGGACAGGGGGCGGTAACACTGAAGCTTTCTTT. Amino acids: CASRTGGGNTEAFF.

The V gene is TRBV5-5, the J gene TRBJ1-4; D call uncertain. Deletions cut 0 bases from V and 7 bases from J, with 13 bases between. The CDR3 consists of 15 residues. CDR1 and CDR2 from the germline V gene are SGHKS and YYEKEE (reference sequence). CDR3 sequence: CASSLDPGRPEKLFF. DNA for the CDR3: TGTGCCAGCAGCTTGGATCCGGGAAGGCCTGAAAAACTGTTTTTT.

The rearrangement links TRBV20-1 to TRBJ1-2; D unresolved. Germline values: CDR1 DFQATT, CDR2 SNEGSKA (reference sequence). The V gene lost 5 bases and the J gene lost 4 bases, with 8 bases spanning the gap. The CDR3 totals 11 residues. The chain's CDR3 is CSAWVIYGYTF. The CDR3 nucleotides read TGCAGTGCTTGGGTAATCTATGGCTACACCTTC.

This clone was observed a few times. The chain combines TRBV6-1 with TRBJ1-1; TRBD1 is a possible D gene (5 bases). The CDR3 consists of 13 residues. Germline lookup yields CDR1 MNHNS and CDR2 SASEGT. Trimming stripped 4 bases from V and 2 bases from J, with 8 bases between. CDR3 nucleotide sequence: TGTGCCAGCAGTGGGACATACAACACTGAAGCTTTCTTT. It yields the protein CASSGTYNTEAFF.

This clone appeared once. This rearrangement joins TRBV5-4 to TRBJ1-3, with D unresolved. Germline V gives CDR1 SGHNT, CDR2 YYREEE (reference sequence). This CDR3 has 14 residues. V lost 0 bases and J 0 bases, leaving 4 bases between the germline ends. In nucleotides, the CDR3 is TGTGCCAGCAGCTTGGGGCGCTCTGGAAACACCATATATTTT. The encoded protein is CASSLGRSGNTIYF.